The source of this T cell receptor beta chain is a study of T-cell reconstitution after alpha-beta-depleted transplantation in children. The TCRbeta library was prepared with unique molecular identifiers. TCRdb re-derived calls from the PCR reads in MiXCR, one entry per CDR3 protein. The profile covers 400,000 to 500,000 distinct CDR3 sequences, with roughly 10% appearing a single time and roughly 5% taken by the ten largest. The V and J ends lost 1 base and 3 bases respectively, with 7 bases between them. The CDR3 totals 13 residues. The germline V gene encodes CDR1 SGHTA and CDR2 FQGNSA. The rearrangement links TRBV7-2 to TRBJ2-7; D is ambiguous. Sequencing was performed on PBMCs from the stem cell graft donor, taken from the stem cell graft. The receptor was derived from a human donor who donated a stem cell graft to a child with acute myeloid leukemia. This CDR3 reads CASSLEALYEQYF. As DNA, the CDR3 is TGTGCCAGCAGCTTAGAGGCCCTCTACGAGCAGTACTTC.